A single sample is the source of the 11 T cell receptor beta chains below, sequenced in a study of identifying expanded T cells in peripheral blood. Only in-frame clones appear in the TCRdb table, and some are missing; sequencing was by immunoSEQ multiplex PCR. The repertoire holds 90,000 to 110,000 clones, with about 85% as singletons. The sample consisted of blood. Every receptor here comes from a person aged 18-70 years in good health.

V usage is TRBV5-5 and J usage is TRBJ2-1; D is possibly TRBD1 (6 bases). Trimming removed 4 bases at V and 0 bases at J, with 14 bases between. Germline CDR1 reads SGHKS; CDR2 reads YYEKEE (reference sequence). This CDR3 spans 16 amino acids. The CDR3 DNA reads as TGTGCCAGCAGCCAGGGGTGGGGCTTCTCCTACAATGAGCAGTTCTTC. It translates to CASSQGWGFSYNEQFF.

The V and J genes are TRBV28 and TRBJ2-7; weak D call: TRBD1 (6 bases). In germline, CDR1 is MDHEN, CDR2 SYDVKM. The V end lost 6 bases, the J end lost 5 bases, and 11 bases lay between the germline ends. CDR3 length equals 12 residues. The CDR3 DNA reads TGTGCCAGCAGGCAGGGGTTCAACGAGCAGTACTTC. Its translation: CASRQGFNEQYF.

V usage is TRBV28 and J usage is TRBJ1-1; D is unclear. This CDR3 comprises 13 residues. From germline, CDR1 is MDHEN and CDR2 SYDVKM. V was cut by 5 bases and J by 1 base, with 8 bases left in between. CDR3 nucleotides: TGTGCCAGCAGTGTGGGTGGGAACACTGAAGCTTTCTTT. Translation gives CASSVGGNTEAFF.

The rearrangement links TRBV19 to TRBJ2-7; TRBD1 might be the D (6 bases). Looked up from germline, CDR1 is LNHDA and CDR2 is SQIVND (reference sequence). The V and J ends lost 1 base and 5 bases respectively, with 18 bases between them. The CDR3 consists of 16 residues. DNA for the CDR3: TGTGCCAGTAGTATAGGTCGATACTGGGCAGGGGACGAGCAGTACTTC. It specifies CASSIGRYWAGDEQYF.

The V and J genes are TRBV5-1 and TRBJ2-2, with D possibly TRBD2 on 6 matching bases. CDR1 and CDR2 from the germline V gene are SGHRS and YFSETQ. Trimming removed 2 bases at V and 7 bases at J, with 12 bases between. The CDR3 is 14 amino acids. CDR3: CASSFQGEVGELFF. The CDR3 coding sequence is TGCGCCAGCAGCTTTCAAGGGGAGGTCGGGGAGCTGTTTTTT.

The rearrangement joins TRBV9 to TRBJ1-6; D gene ambiguous. V was clipped by 0 bases and J by 1 base, with 2 bases between them. This CDR3 is built from 14 residues. In germline, CDR1 is SGDLS, CDR2 YYNGEE. The CDR3 sequence is CASSVGSYNSPLHF. CDR3 in DNA: TGTGCCAGCAGCGTAGGGTCCTATAATTCACCCCTCCACTTT.

The chain has TRBV10-2 and TRBJ2-7, with TRBD2 identical over 8 bases. Germline values: CDR1 WSHSY, CDR2 SAAADI. V was pared by 0 bases and J by 3 bases, with 4 bases of the junction left unmatched. This CDR3 comprises 15 residues. This CDR3 reads CASSESRRGDYEQYF. The CDR3 DNA sequence: TGCGCCAGCAGTGAGTCGAGGCGGGGGGACTACGAGCAGTACTTC.

This clone showed up just once. This sequence joins TRBV23-1 and TRBJ1-1; TRBD1 matches 7 bases. TRBV23-1 carries the ORF label, with uncertain function. J gave up 4 bases and V 3 bases, and 5 bases lay outside the gene matches. The CDR3 totals 14 residues. CDR3 loop: CASSHRDRVTEAFF. CDR3 DNA: TGCGCCAGCAGTCATCGAGACAGGGTCACTGAAGCTTTCTTT.

This clone was detected only a few times. The genes are TRBV4-1 and TRBJ2-5; no clear D. Trimming removed 1 base from V and 4 bases from J, with 4 bases in between. CDR1 MGHRA and CDR2 YSYEKL come from the germline V gene. This CDR3 is 12 amino acids long. The CDR3: CASSQGRETQYF. The CDR3 nucleotides are TGCGCCAGCAGCCAAGGCAGAGAGACCCAGTACTTC.

In this sample, this clone turned up many times. CDR3 in DNA: TGTGCCAGCAGCGAGGGACTAGCGGGAGTCTACGAGCAGTACTTC. Residues: CASSEGLAGVYEQYF. This sequence joins TRBV9 and TRBJ2-7; 14 nucleotides agree with TRBD2. CDR3 length: 15 amino acids. Per the germline V gene, CDR1 is SGDLS and CDR2 is YYNGEE. J gave up 3 bases and V 3 bases, and 2 bases lay outside the gene matches.

The chain joins TRBV20-1 to TRBJ2-1; weak D call: TRBD2 (7 bases). Trimming cost V 4 bases and J 14 bases, with 15 bases left between them. The length of the CDR3 is 11 residues. In germline, CDR1 is DFQATT, CDR2 SNEGSKA (reference sequence). CDR3 region: CSATEKGGEFF. DNA for the CDR3: TGCAGTGCTACCGAAAAAGGGGGGGAGTTCTTC.